The present entry profiles one T cell receptor (beta chain) with its context. Its antigen is unknown. These data belong to a study of shared clonotypes between healthy human individuals. The overall study: A couple of women and a few men aged 18 to 49 served as donors. The study, taken as a whole, reports: In several donors, about 5% of naive CD4 clonotypes appeared in common.

Naive CD8 cells were CD45RO-negative, positively selected for CCR7, excluding terminally differentiated effector memory CD45RA+ cells. Donors, healthy HIV-negative adults, lacked recent acute infections or vaccinations. Authors' data handling: ImmunoSEQ sequences covered only the junction and lacked quality scores; filtering therefore differed. Clones were sequenced by immunoSEQ multiplex PCR, and TCRdb holds only the in-frame ones, with some missing. V, J and clone size were drawn from that table, and D and trimming were deduced from the DNA. Found here are about 1.9 million clones, about 94% of them singletons; the top ten hold over 1.5%. Germline V CDR1 and CDR2: LGHNA, YSLEER. The CDR3 spans 15 residues. Trimming left V 0 bases short and J 8 bases short, with 17 bases between.

Sequencing used naive CD8+ T cells from PBMCs. The chain is built from TRBV4-3 and TRBJ2-7; tentatively, D is TRBD1 (5 bases). The receptor was isolated from a man younger than 35 in good health. Some clones in this sample may be carry-over from other donors' samples. CDR3: CASSQEWGRRDQQYF. In DNA, the CDR3 is TGCGCCAGCAGCCAAGAATGGGGCCGTAGAGACCAGCAGTACTTC.